This T cell receptor (beta chain) was sequenced in a study of shared clonotypes between healthy human individuals. General study points: The study sampled only blood, and tissue repertoires likely differ. The rarefaction results pointed to incomplete sorted-subset sequencing despite large depth. The low donor count limited represented genetic and exposure-history diversity.

This CDR3 spans 17 amino acids. Germline CDR1 is SGHTA and CDR2 is FQGTGA. The germline V and J ends were trimmed by 5 bases and 4 bases, with 21 bases remaining between them. CD45RO negativity and positive selection for CCR7 defined naive CD8 cells, a population that excluded terminally differentiated effector memory CD45RA+ cells. The assay ran at deep level. Profiled with immunoSEQ multiplex PCR; TCRdb holds only in-frame clones, not every one. This table has more than 2 million clones, around 95% appearing once. Points on this clone: Its specificity is not known.

The source is a man in his late teens or twenties in good health. Some clones in this sample may be carry-over from other donors' samples. Material for sequencing was naive CD8+ T cells from PBMCs. This chain connects TRBV7-3 to TRBJ2-1; D is ambiguous. CDR3 loop: CASSPLQRETSYNEQFF. The DNA for the CDR3 is TGTGCCAGCAGCCCCCTTCAGCGCGAGACTTCTTACAATGAGCAGTTCTTC.